The 32 T cell receptor beta chains presented below share a single source sample, sequenced in a study of CD8 T cells in ankylosing spondylitis. MiXCR was run by TCRdb on the 5' RACE reads, yielding one entry per CDR3 protein. The sample has under 150,000 distinct CDR3 sequences, roughly an eighth seen once; the top ten hold about 3%. The source material was blood, either unsorted or a sorted T cell fraction (not recorded which). The receptor set was obtained from a female donor with ankylosing spondylitis or in good health (not recorded which).

The rearrangement links TRBV18 to TRBJ1-6; D perhaps matches TRBD1 (6 bases). Trimming cost V 2 bases and J 11 bases, with 16 bases left between them. Germline CDR1 and CDR2: KGHSH and LQKENI. The CDR3 is 15 amino acids. CDR3 nucleotide sequence: TGTGCCAGCTCACCAACAGGGCAGGGTTGGCCACCCCTCCACTTT. Its protein product is CASSPTGQGWPPLHF. The full variable domain, rest sourced from reference TRBV18 and TRBJ1-6, is NAGVMQNPRHLVRRRGQEARLRCSPMKGHSHVYWYRQLPEEGLKFMVYLQKENIIDESGMPKERFSAEFPKEGPSILRIQQVVRGDSAAYFCASSPTGQGWPPLHFGNGTRLTVT.

This clonotype turned up a few times. CDR3 region: CASSSGGLGTEAFF. The CDR3 region has the DNA TGCGCCAGCAGCTCCGGGGGGCTAGGGACTGAAGCTTTCTTT. The V and J genes are TRBV5-1 and TRBJ1-1, with D perhaps TRBD1 (6 bases). Deletions cut 3 bases from V and 5 bases from J, with 14 bases between. The CDR3 contains 14 residues. Per germline, CDR1 SGHRS and CDR2 YFSETQ.

This clonotype appeared many times. V is TRBV6-6 and J is TRBJ2-2; D unclear. This CDR3 comprises 13 residues. CDR1 is MNHNY and CDR2 is SVGAGI in the germline V gene (reference sequence). V was trimmed by 5 bases and J by 3 bases, leaving 7 bases between them. This chain's CDR3 is CASSTTYTGELFF. CDR3 coding DNA: TGTGCCAGCAGTACGACATACACCGGGGAGCTGTTTTTT.

The V and J genes are TRBV12-3 or TRBV12-4 and TRBJ2-1; TRBD2 matches 7 bases. With 5 bases clipped from V and 9 bases from J, the junction kept 10 bases outside the gene matches. The CDR3 sequence is 14 residues long. CDR3 sequence: CASSHQGLGSEQFF. DNA of the CDR3: TGTGCCAGCAGTCATCAAGGACTAGGGAGTGAGCAGTTCTTC.

This clonotype was observed a few times. This rearrangement joins TRBV7-9 to TRBJ2-3, with TRBD1 matching 8 bases. The V and J ends lost 3 bases and 4 bases, in that order; junction bases with no gene match: 3. The length of the CDR3 is 14 residues. Germline CDR1 SEHNR, CDR2 FQNEAQ (reference sequence). CDR3 sequence: CASSFDRGADTQYF. CDR3 DNA sequence: TGTGCCAGCAGCTTCGACAGGGGTGCAGATACGCAGTATTTT.

V is TRBV15 and J is TRBJ1-3, with D uncertain. This CDR3 is built from 16 residues. Germline-derived CDR1 and CDR2 are LNHNV and YYDKDF (reference sequence). The V gene lost 5 bases and the J gene lost 0 bases, with 14 bases spanning the gap. The CDR3 bases are TGTGCCACCAGCTTAAGTTCAGCTAGCTCTGGAAACACCATATATTTT. Amino acids: CATSLSSASSGNTIYF. The complete variable domain, with remaining parts taken from reference TRBV15 and TRBJ1-3, reads DAMVIQNPRYQVTQFGKPVTLSCSQTLNHNVMYWYQQKSSQAPKLLFHYYDKDFNNEADTPDNFQSRRPNTSFCFLDIRSPGLGDTAMYLCATSLSSASSGNTIYFGEGSWLTVV.

The table lists this clonotype with many counts. The gene calls are TRBV5-1 and TRBJ1-2; TRBD1 might be the D (5 bases). The CDR3 has 14 residues. Deletions cut 1 base from V and 8 bases from J, with 15 bases between. Germline loops: CDR1 SGHRS, CDR2 YFSETQ. CDR3 sequence: CASSLTSQGSGYTF. In DNA form, the CDR3 reads TGCGCCAGCAGCTTGACTTCCCAGGGTAGCGGCTACACCTTC. Complete variable domain (other parts from reference TRBV5-1 and TRBJ1-2): KAGVTQTPRYLIKTRGQQVTLSCSPISGHRSVSWYQQTPGQGLQFLFEYFSETQRNKGNFPGRFSGRQFSNSRSEMNVSTLELGDSALYLCASSLTSQGSGYTFGSGTRLTVV.

This clonotype was seen ten or more times. In nucleotides, the CDR3 is TGCAGCGTTGAGAGAACTGGGAGCTCCTACGAGCAGTACTTC. It yields the protein CSVERTGSSYEQYF. V usage is TRBV29-1 and J usage is TRBJ2-7; D may be TRBD2 (5 bases). Trimming left V 3 bases short and J 0 bases short, with 12 bases between. The CDR3 spans 14 residues. Germline CDR1 reads SQVTM; CDR2 reads ANQGSEA.

A few counts support this clonotype. The rearrangement joins TRBV5-1 to TRBJ1-2; 10 bases are shared with TRBD1. CDR1 and CDR2 from the germline V gene are SGHRS and YFSETQ. This CDR3 has 16 residues. Trimming took 0 bases from V and 4 from J; bases not matched to a gene: 6. The CDR3 region is CASSLDGTGVSYGYTF. The CDR3 region has the DNA TGCGCCAGCAGCTTGGACGGGACAGGGGTTAGCTATGGCTACACCTTC.

On this clonotype itself: A much larger clone differs from this one at a single base, so this may be a read error. The gene calls are TRBV5-1 and TRBJ1-1; weak D call: TRBD1 (5 bases). With 4 bases removed from V and 4 bases from J, the gap between germline ends came to 14 bases. CDR3 length: 14 amino acids. Germline lookup yields CDR1 SGHRS and CDR2 YFSETQ. The CDR3 protein is CASSGPQGSTEAFF. Written as DNA, the CDR3 is TGCGCCAGCAGCGGACCTCAGGGCAGCACTGAAGCTTTCTTT.

This clonotype appeared many times. The chain couples TRBV6-5 to TRBJ1-2, with D perhaps TRBD1 (5 bases). The CDR3 runs to 14 residues. V dropped 4 bases and J dropped 4 bases, with 13 bases sitting between them. Germline V gene sequence: CDR1 MNHEY, CDR2 SVGAGI. CDR3 coding DNA: TGTGCCAGCAGTTCTAGAGGGGTCCCCTATGGCTACACCTTC. This gives the protein CASSSRGVPYGYTF.

This clonotype showed up many times. V is TRBV20-1 and J is TRBJ2-7; TRBD2 agrees at 10 bases. J lost 7 bases, V lost 3 bases, and 6 bases had no gene match. Per the germline V gene, CDR1 is DFQATT and CDR2 is SNEGSKA (reference sequence). The CDR3 sequence is 13 residues long. CDR3 sequence: CSASGLAGAEQYF. The CDR3 DNA is TGCAGTGCTAGCGGCCTAGCGGGAGCTGAGCAGTACTTC.

This chain links TRBV19 with TRBJ1-4; the D gene is possibly TRBD1 (6 bases). Germline V gene sequence: CDR1 LNHDA, CDR2 SQIVND (reference sequence). Trimming removed 4 bases at V and 7 bases at J, with 19 bases between. The CDR3 totals 16 residues. CDR3 amino acids: CASSTRGPTDGEKLFF. In nucleotides, the CDR3 is TGTGCCAGTAGTACCCGGGGGCCCACCGACGGTGAAAAACTGTTTTTT.

This clonotype was detected ten times or more. The V call is TRBV20-1, the J call TRBJ1-5; D unclear. V was cut by 0 bases and J by 6 bases, with 9 bases left in between. This CDR3 has 13 amino acids. Germline assignment: CDR1 DFQATT and CDR2 SNEGSKA (reference sequence). The CDR3 reads CSAREGTVQPQHF. CDR3 nucleotides: TGCAGTGCTAGAGAGGGCACCGTTCAGCCCCAGCATTTT.

This clonotype was recorded many times. This sequence joins TRBV7-2 and TRBJ2-7; D possibly corresponds to TRBD1 (5 bases). Germline-derived CDR1 and CDR2 are SGHTA and FQGNSA. The V and J ends lost 5 bases and 0 bases respectively, with 17 bases between them. This CDR3 contains 16 residues. CDR3 residues: CASSNDDSSISYEQYF. The CDR3 bases are TGTGCCAGCAGCAACGACGACAGTTCCATCTCCTACGAGCAGTACTTC.

The table lists this clonotype with a few counts. The genes are TRBV25-1 and TRBJ2-5; D may match TRBD1 or TRBD2 (5 bases each). The CDR3 has 16 residues. Germline assignment: CDR1 MGHDK and CDR2 SYGVNS. Trimming took 6 bases from V and 4 from J, leaving 21 bases between them. The CDR3 protein is CASSLAAGTTRETQYF. The CDR3 DNA reads TGTGCCAGCAGCCTCGCTGCCGGGACCACAAGAGAGACCCAGTACTTC.

This clonotype was seen at least ten times. This CDR3 is CSASRSLTSGGADTQYF. The CDR3 bases are TGCAGTGCGTCCCGGTCTTTGACTAGCGGGGGTGCCGATACGCAGTATTTT. The rearrangement links TRBV20-1 to TRBJ2-3; TRBD2 aligns across 12 bases. The J segment lost 6 bases and the V segment lost 6 bases, leaving 16 bases of the junction unmatched. Germline CDR1 reads DFQATT; CDR2 reads SNEGSKA (reference sequence). The CDR3 covers 17 residues.

The chain has TRBV12-3 or TRBV12-4 and TRBJ2-1, with 7 bases aligning to TRBD2. The CDR3 length is 14 residues. The V segment lost 2 bases and the J segment 3 bases; nucleotides outside the gene matches: 1. The CDR3: CASSLREVYNEQFF. Here the CDR3 DNA reads TGTGCCAGCAGTTTACGGGAGGTCTACAATGAGCAGTTCTTC.

This clonotype was seen a handful of times. The chain links TRBV20-1 to TRBJ2-1; 11 bases fit TRBD2. The junction had 13 bases not matched to a gene; V was cut back by 3 bases and J by 0 bases. This CDR3 has 19 residues. From germline, CDR1 is DFQATT and CDR2 SNEGSKA (reference sequence). CDR3 loop: CSARGETSGEWGSYNEQFF. The CDR3 coding sequence is TGCAGTGCTAGGGGGGAGACTAGCGGGGAGTGGGGCTCCTACAATGAGCAGTTCTTC.

The rearrangement joins TRBV14 to TRBJ2-1; 9 bases agree with TRBD2. Germline V lookup: CDR1 SGHDN, CDR2 FVKESK. The CDR3 loop spans 16 amino acids. V gave up 4 bases and J gave up 2 bases; unmatched junction bases: 6. The DNA of the CDR3 is TGTGCCAGCAGCCCATTAGCGGGGGAGACCTACAATGAGCAGTTCTTC. Translated, it gives CASSPLAGETYNEQFF.

The V and J genes are TRBV18 and TRBJ1-6; D may be TRBD1 (5 bases). V was cut by 1 base and J by 7 bases, with 23 bases left in between. CDR3 length: 19 residues. CDR1 and CDR2 from the germline V gene are KGHSH and LQKENI. The CDR3 DNA follows: TGTGCCAGCTCACCACTAAGCACGAGCCTGACAGACCGGAATTCACCCCTCCACTTT. The encoded protein is CASSPLSTSLTDRNSPLHF.

This clonotype was recorded once. This sequence may be a read error, since a much larger clone differs from it by one base. The chain employs TRBV5-1 and TRBJ1-1, with 7 bases lining up with TRBD1. The CDR3 loop spans 16 amino acids. The germline V gene has CDR1 SGHRS and CDR2 YFSETQ. The CDR3 spells CASSWTGTTQNTEPFF. The DNA of the CDR3 is TGCGCCAGCAGCTGGACAGGTACTACCCAGAACACTGAACCTTTCTTT.

Many counts were recorded for this clonotype. This chain uses TRBV20-1 with TRBJ2-2, with TRBD1 as a possible D gene (6 bases). The length of the CDR3 is 14 residues. The ends were cut back, 5 bases at V and 2 bases at J, with 12 bases in the middle. Germline V gene sequence: CDR1 DFQATT, CDR2 SNEGSKA (reference sequence). CDR3 sequence reads: CSALQGRNTGELFF. CDR3 in DNA: TGCAGTGCTTTACAGGGAAGAAACACCGGGGAGCTGTTTTTT.

This clonotype was found many times. The chain has TRBV24-1 and TRBJ2-2; 11 bases line up with TRBD2. CDR3 size: 15 residues. The trim removed 5 bases at V and 9 bases at J, leaving 7 bases unmatched. Per germline, CDR1 KGHDR and CDR2 SFDVKD. CDR3 nucleotide sequence: TGTGCCACCAGTGTGGCTAGCGGGGGGACTCGGGAGCTGTTTTTT. It is translated as CATSVASGGTRELFF.

This clonotype was picked up many times. The V gene is TRBV20-1, the J gene TRBJ2-1; D unclear. Germline CDR1 is DFQATT and CDR2 is SNEGSKA (reference sequence). Between the trimmed V and J ends, which lost 2 bases and 6 bases, there was a span of 14 bases. This CDR3 has 14 amino acids. This CDR3 reads CSARIPLEPNEQFF. CDR3 DNA: TGCAGTGCTAGAATACCTTTGGAACCCAATGAGCAGTTCTTC.

There are many counts of this clonotype. The chain is built from TRBV11-2 and TRBJ2-3; unclear D gene. Deletions cut 5 bases from V and 5 bases from J, with 5 bases between. The CDR3 loop spans 11 amino acids. Germline V gene data show CDR1 as SGHAT and CDR2 as FQNNGV. CDR3 protein: CASSPRDTQYF. CDR3 DNA sequence: TGTGCCAGCAGCCCCCGAGATACGCAGTATTTT.

This clonotype was found many times. For the CDR3, the DNA is TGCAGCGTTCAAAGGTCCGACAGGACTGAAGCTTTCTTT. As protein: CSVQRSDRTEAFF. The gene calls are TRBV29-1 and TRBJ1-1; tentative D call: TRBD1 (6 bases). V shed 5 bases and J shed 5 bases, with 15 bases lying between them. The CDR3 totals 13 residues. Germline V gives CDR1 SQVTM, CDR2 ANQGSEA.

There are many counts of this clonotype. The genes are TRBV20-1 and TRBJ1-5, with unresolved D. Germline CDR1 is DFQATT and CDR2 is SNEGSKA (reference sequence). The V and J ends lost 6 bases and 1 base respectively, with 19 bases between them. The length of the CDR3 is 16 residues. CDR3: CSARMVPGGSNQPQHF. The DNA of the CDR3 is TGCAGTGCCCGTATGGTCCCGGGAGGGAGCAATCAGCCCCAGCATTTT.

The chain combines TRBV7-8 with TRBJ1-4, with a possible D match to TRBD1 (5 bases). The CDR3 spans 14 residues. Per the germline V gene, CDR1 is SGHVS and CDR2 is FQNEAQ. The germline V and J ends were trimmed by 9 bases and 4 bases, with 15 bases remaining between them. CDR3 region: CASSPRDYNEKLFF. The CDR3 DNA follows: TGTGCCAGTAGCCCCCGGGACTATAATGAAAAACTGTTTTTT. Complete variable domain (other parts from reference TRBV7-8 and TRBJ1-4): GAGVSQSPRYKVAKRGQDVALRCDPISGHVSLFWYQQALGQGPEFLTYFQNEAQLDKSGLPSDRFFAERPEGSVSTLKIQRTQQEDSAVYLCASSPRDYNEKLFFGSGTQLSVL.

On this clonotype: A much more abundant neighbour one base away suggests this may be a read error. Here the CDR3 omits its conserved ending phenylalanine or tryptophan, so a read error is the likely source. The chain employs TRBV5-5 and TRBJ1-4; D is unresolved. With 1 base removed from V and 4 bases from J, the gap between germline ends came to 11 bases. Germline V CDR1 and CDR2: SGHKS, YYEKEE (reference sequence). The CDR3 is 15 residues long. CDR3 DNA: TGTGCCAGCAGCTTGACCGGGTGGGGTAATGAAAAACTGTTTTTG. Protein product: CASSLTGWGNEKLFL.

In its sample, this clonotype was seen many times. The rearrangement joins TRBV5-1 to TRBJ2-1; weak D call: TRBD2 (5 bases). Looked up from germline, CDR1 is SGHRS and CDR2 is YFSETQ. V lost 0 bases and J 0 bases, leaving 10 bases between the germline ends. There are 16 residues in the CDR3. CDR3 protein: CASSLGGPTSYNEQFF. DNA of the CDR3: TGCGCCAGCAGCTTGGGCGGGCCGACCTCCTACAATGAGCAGTTCTTC.

At least ten counts were recorded for this clonotype. Relative to the germline gene, one junction end is altered; a read error may explain this. The rearrangement joins TRBV7-7 to TRBJ2-1; tentatively, D is TRBD1 (6 bases). The CDR3 has 13 residues. Germline V lookup: CDR1 SSHAT, CDR2 FNYEAQ (reference sequence). This CDR3 is CASSLNRDNEQFF. The DNA for the CDR3 is TGTGCTAGCAGCTTAAACAGGGACAATGAGCAGTTCTTC.